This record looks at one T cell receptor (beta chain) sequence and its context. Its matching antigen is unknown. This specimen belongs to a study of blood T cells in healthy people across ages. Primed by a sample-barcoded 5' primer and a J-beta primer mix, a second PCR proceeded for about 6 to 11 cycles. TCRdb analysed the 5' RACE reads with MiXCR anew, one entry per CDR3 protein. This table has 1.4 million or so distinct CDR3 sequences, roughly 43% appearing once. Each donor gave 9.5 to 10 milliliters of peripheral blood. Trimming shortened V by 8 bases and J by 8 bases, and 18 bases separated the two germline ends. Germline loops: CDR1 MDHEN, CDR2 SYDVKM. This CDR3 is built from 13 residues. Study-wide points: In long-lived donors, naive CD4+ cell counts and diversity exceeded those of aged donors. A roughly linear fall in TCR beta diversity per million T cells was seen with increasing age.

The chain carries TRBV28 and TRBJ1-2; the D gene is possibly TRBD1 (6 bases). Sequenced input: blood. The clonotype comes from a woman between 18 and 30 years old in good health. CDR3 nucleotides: TGTGCCAGCGTCCCGGGGGCCGATTGGGGCTACACCTTC. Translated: CASVPGADWGYTF.